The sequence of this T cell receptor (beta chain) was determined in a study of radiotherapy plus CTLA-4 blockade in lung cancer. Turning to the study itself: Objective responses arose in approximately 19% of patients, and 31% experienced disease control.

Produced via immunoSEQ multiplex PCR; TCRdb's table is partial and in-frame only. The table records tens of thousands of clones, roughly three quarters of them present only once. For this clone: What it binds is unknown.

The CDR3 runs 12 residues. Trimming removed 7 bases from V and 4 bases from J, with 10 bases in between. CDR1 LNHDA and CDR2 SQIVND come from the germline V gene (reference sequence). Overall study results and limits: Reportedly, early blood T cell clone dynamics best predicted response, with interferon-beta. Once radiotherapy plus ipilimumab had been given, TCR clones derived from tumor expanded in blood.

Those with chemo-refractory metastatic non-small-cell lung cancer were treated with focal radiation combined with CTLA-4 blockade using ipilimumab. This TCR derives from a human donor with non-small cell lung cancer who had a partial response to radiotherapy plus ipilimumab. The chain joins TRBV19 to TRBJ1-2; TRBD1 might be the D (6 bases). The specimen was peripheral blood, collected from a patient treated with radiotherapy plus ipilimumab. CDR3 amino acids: CASMQGSYGYTF. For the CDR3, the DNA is TGTGCCAGTATGCAGGGGTCCTATGGCTACACCTTC.